This TCR beta chain was captured by sequencing in a study of OX40 agonist ivuxolimab in advanced cancers. About the investigation overall: Ivuxolimab was a fully human IgG2 agonistic monoclonal antibody targeting the costimulatory receptor OX40 (CD134). Patients were allowed to have had prior anti-PD-1, anti-PD-L1 or anti-CTLA-4 therapy, and roughly two fifths of the dose-escalation patients had been treated with checkpoint inhibitors. Intravenous ivuxolimab was administered to patients every 2 weeks at six dose levels: 0.01, 0.1, 0.3, 1.5, 3 and 10 mg/kg. In the dose-escalation cohort, about four fifths of patients were male, and the mean age was roughly 60 years with a range of roughly 20 to 85. The paper describes the monotherapy dose-escalation part (N = 52 patients) of the phase I trial of ivuxolimab. Among the approximately 54 dose-escalation patients, about 19 had hepatocellular carcinoma, about 15 melanoma, 9 renal cell carcinoma and 9 head and neck cancer. Partial responses occurred in three dose-escalation patients, of whom one had hepatocellular carcinoma and two had cutaneous melanoma. The point of sequencing TCRbeta in the periphery was to test whether ivuxolimab changed TCR sequence diversity and drove clonal T-cell expansion. Beyond this particular receptor, the publication reports: After ivuxolimab, CD8+ T cells had more expanded clones than CD4+ T cells on average. Which antigens the clonally expanded peripheral T cells were specific for was not determined. At doses of 0.1 to 3.0 mg/kg, clonal expansion of both CD4+ and CD8+ T cells in blood was seen between baseline and week 6. Low levels of normalized T-cell clonal expansion were also shown by some nonresponding patients. Partial responders in the 0.1-3.0 mg/kg groups had among the lowest normalized peripheral clonal expansion, especially among CD8+ T cells.

For sequencing of the TCRbeta CDR3 region, genomic DNA was extracted from the sorted cells. TCRbeta CDR3 regions were sequenced using the immunoSEQ Assay. Held by TCRdb, this immuneACCESS table contains in-frame sequences only and omits some clones. Under half of the omission traces to an unresolved V gene where checked; the cause of the rest is unknown. Across this sample there are tens of thousands of clones, with approximately 91% seen only once. About 30% of the sample belongs to the ten largest clones. Remarks on this clone: It lacks a known antigen. Base qualities were left out, and no much larger clone turns up one base away.

From the cysteine up to the phenylalanine, the CDR3 has a length of 13 residues. The only DNA kept is the CDR3, 39 bases in frame from the first base. The junction shows trimming of 6 bases on V and 4 bases on J, plus 12 bases between the germline ends. CDR1 is given as MNHEY and CDR2 as SVGAGI, both from the germline V gene. Patients with autoimmune disease history or receiving systemic immunosuppression were excluded from the trial. Peripheral blood for TCR sequencing was drawn from every dose cohort at baseline, at cycle 4 day 1 and at cycle 7 day 1. The samples were taken from a phase I, first-in-human, multicenter, open-label dose-escalation trial of ivuxolimab. Adults with locally advanced or metastatic head and neck squamous cell, hepatocellular, melanoma or renal cell carcinoma were enrolled in the trial. Before TCR sequencing, CD4+ T cells and CD8+ T cells were sorted from peripheral blood as separate populations.

Source: CD4+ or CD8+ T cells sorted from blood, taken in a trial of the OX40 agonist ivuxolimab. The clonotype was recovered from an adult with an advanced solid tumor such as melanoma, head and neck, liver or kidney cancer. Recombination connected TRBV6-5 to TRBJ1-2, with no confident D gene call. The DNA reads as follows: TGTGCCAGCAGCCAACAGAGCTTCTATGGCTACACCTTC. Its translation is CASSQQSFYGYTF.